The 23 T cell receptor beta chains reported below all come from one sample, sequenced in a study of Tregs in tolerant kidney transplant recipients. Profiled with immunoSEQ multiplex PCR; TCRdb holds only in-frame clones, not every one. The sample has just over 30,000 clones; 82% are singletons. The antigens of these receptors remain unknown. Material: Tregs from blood cultured with allogeneic cells. Receptor source: a human donor in good health.

The chain has TRBV6-6 and TRBJ2-2; a possible D gene is TRBD1 (6 bases). Germline CDR1 reads MNHNY; CDR2 reads SVGAGI (reference sequence). The V end was cut by 1 base, the J end by 0 bases, with 9 bases between. The CDR3 runs 16 residues. The CDR3 is CASSYWDTPNTGELFF. DNA of the CDR3: TGTGCCAGCAGTTACTGGGACACTCCGAACACCGGGGAGCTGTTTTTT.

The gene calls are TRBV6-5 and TRBJ2-7; D gene ambiguous. Germline CDR1 is MNHEY and CDR2 is SVGAGI. The CDR3 is made up of 16 amino acids. V was clipped by 1 base and J by 4 bases, with 17 bases between them. CDR3 nucleotides: TGTGCCAGCAGTTACTGGCGACACGGGTACGGTTACGAGCAGTACTTC. Translating it yields CASSYWRHGYGYEQYF.

The V and J genes are TRBV7-6 and TRBJ2-1, with 7 bases fitting TRBD1. Unmatched junction bases numbered 12, after V lost 1 base and J lost 6 bases. This CDR3 is built from 17 residues. Per germline, CDR1 SGHVS and CDR2 FNYEAQ. The CDR3 nucleotides are TGTGCCAGCAGCTTAGTTCCCACGACAGGGATATCCAATGAGCAGTTCTTC. This codes for CASSLVPTTGISNEQFF.

The chain recombines TRBV6-6 with TRBJ2-5; D possibly corresponds to TRBD2 (6 bases). V gave up 6 bases and J gave up 2 bases, with 13 bases separating them. The V gene's germline CDR1 is MNHNY and CDR2 SVGAGI (reference sequence). This CDR3 contains 14 residues. CDR3 region: CASRRGTAQETQYF. For the CDR3, the DNA is TGTGCCAGCAGGCGAGGGACTGCTCAAGAGACCCAGTACTTC.

The chain couples TRBV11-2 to TRBJ1-2; perhaps TRBD1 as D (6 bases). The V end was cut by 0 bases, the J end by 4 bases, with 12 bases between. Germline V gene lookup returns CDR1 SGHAT and CDR2 FQNNGV. The CDR3 runs 15 residues. The CDR3: CASSLEGTSLYGYTF. Here the CDR3 DNA reads TGTGCCAGCAGCTTAGAAGGGACATCTCTCTATGGCTACACCTTC.

The chain joins TRBV19 to TRBJ1-5, with D perhaps TRBD1 (6 bases). CDR3 size: 15 residues. Per the germline V gene, CDR1 is LNHDA and CDR2 is SQIVND (reference sequence). Trimming took off 8 bases at V and 1 base at J, with 15 bases between the two ends. The CDR3: CASVLQGWSNQPQHF. In DNA, the CDR3 is TGTGCCAGTGTCTTACAGGGCTGGAGCAATCAGCCCCAGCATTTT.

The genes are TRBV11-3 and TRBJ2-2; D not certain. The germline CDR1 and CDR2 sequences are SGHNT and YENEEA. This CDR3 spans 13 amino acids. V gave up 5 bases and J gave up 6 bases, with 10 bases separating them. The CDR3 protein is CASSLLLAGELFF. CDR3 nucleotide sequence: TGTGCCAGCAGCCTCCTCCTGGCCGGGGAGCTGTTTTTT.

This clone was found a few times. The J gene is TRBJ2-2, the V gene TRBV7-9, with D unclear. This CDR3 comprises 12 residues. Germline V gene lookup returns CDR1 SEHNR and CDR2 FQNEAQ (reference sequence). Trimming took off 1 base at V and 8 bases at J, with 5 bases between the two ends. CDR3 amino acids: CASSLEAGELFF. The CDR3 coding sequence is TGTGCCAGCAGCTTAGAGGCGGGGGAGCTGTTTTTT.

This chain joins TRBV19 and TRBJ2-4; D possibly corresponds to TRBD1 (6 bases). Per germline, CDR1 LNHDA and CDR2 SQIVND (reference sequence). Trimming removed 10 bases from V and 8 bases from J, with 21 bases in between. This CDR3 contains 14 residues. The CDR3 sequence: CATSASGARHIQYF. The CDR3 DNA reads TGTGCCACCTCGGCGTCAGGGGCGAGGCACATTCAGTACTTC.

This clone was seen just once. CDR3 region: CASSPMDRALNTIYF. The CDR3, as DNA: TGTGCCAGCTCACCTATGGACAGGGCCTTAAACACCATATATTTT. V and J are TRBV18 and TRBJ1-3, with TRBD1 identical over 8 bases. CDR3 length: 15 residues. V was pared by 3 bases and J by 6 bases, with 7 bases of the junction left unmatched. Germline CDR1 is KGHSH and CDR2 is LQKENI. The complete variable domain, with remaining parts taken from reference TRBV18 and TRBJ1-3, reads NAGVMQNPRHLVRRRGQEARLRCSPMKGHSHVYWYRQLPEEGLKFMVYLQKENIIDESGMPKERFSAEFPKEGPSILRIQQVVRGDSAAYFCASSPMDRALNTIYFGEGSWLTVV.

The chain is built from TRBV10-2 and TRBJ2-2, with D uncertain. The CDR3 is 13 amino acids. V lost 7 bases to trimming and J lost 8 bases, with 14 bases between them. CDR1 and CDR2 from the germline V gene are WSHSY and SAAADI. CDR3 sequence reads: CASTRTNPGELFF. The CDR3 DNA follows: TGCGCCAGCACGAGGACCAACCCTGGGGAGCTGTTTTTT.

V usage is TRBV6-1 and J usage is TRBJ2-7; D may be TRBD2 (6 bases). CDR3 length: 15 residues. CDR1 is MNHNS and CDR2 is SASEGT in the germline V gene. V lost 1 base to trimming and J lost 2 bases, with 12 bases between them. Here the CDR3 reads CASSEVGGNPYEQYF. The DNA for the CDR3 is TGTGCCAGCAGTGAAGTAGGCGGGAACCCCTACGAGCAGTACTTC.

This clone has only a few counts. This sequence joins TRBV28 and TRBJ1-5; 7 bases agree with TRBD1. The CDR3 extends over 15 amino acids. Germline CDR1 and CDR2: MDHEN and SYDVKM. V dropped 3 bases and J dropped 5; count of bases not matched to a gene: 7. The CDR3 DNA reads as TGTGCCAGCAGTTTCGGTACAGGGGCACATCAGCCCCAGCATTTT. Its protein is CASSFGTGAHQPQHF. Filled out from reference TRBV28 and TRBJ1-5, the complete variable domain reads DVKVTQSSRYLVKRTGEKVFLECVQDMDHENMFWYRQDPGLGLRLIYFSYDVKMKEKGDIPEGYSVSREKKERFSLILESASTNQTSMYLCASSFGTGAHQPQHFGDGTRLSIL.

The gene calls are TRBV7-2 and TRBJ2-3; TRBD2 is a possible D gene (6 bases). CDR1 is SGHTA and CDR2 is FQGNSA in the germline V gene. The CDR3 sequence is 16 residues long. Deletions cut 4 bases from V and 4 bases from J, with 18 bases between. CDR3 in DNA: TGTGCCAGCAGCTCCCTTACCCGGGGGTCCCCAGATACGCAGTATTTT. This translates into CASSSLTRGSPDTQYF.

This chain links TRBV4-2 with TRBJ2-1; D gene uncertain. The CDR3 loop spans 15 amino acids. CDR1 and CDR2 (germline): LGHNA, YNFKEQ. Trimming took 0 bases from V and 6 from J, leaving 12 bases between them. CDR3 loop: CASSQEDLVGNEQFF. The CDR3 DNA reads as TGTGCCAGCAGCCAAGAGGATCTAGTTGGCAATGAGCAGTTCTTC.

V usage is TRBV6-6 and J usage is TRBJ1-4; 7 nucleotides align to TRBD1. CDR3 size: 14 residues. In germline, CDR1 is MNHNY, CDR2 SVGAGI (reference sequence). V trimming: 5 bases; J trimming: 6 bases; junction bases outside the gene matches: 6. As DNA, the CDR3 is TGTGCCAGCAGTCTAGGGGGCGCAGATGAAAAACTGTTTTTT. Protein sequence: CASSLGGADEKLFF.

The chain links TRBV2 to TRBJ1-1; possibly TRBD1 for D (5 bases). CDR3 length: 14 residues. The V end lost 6 bases, the J end lost 3 bases, and 14 bases lay between the germline ends. CDR1 is SNHLY and CDR2 is FYNNEI in the germline V gene. The CDR3 protein is CASRYGTTDTEAFF. The CDR3 coding sequence is TGTGCCAGCAGATATGGGACCACAGACACTGAAGCTTTCTTT.

This sequence joins TRBV7-3 and TRBJ2-3; 14 bases fit TRBD2. The CDR3 has 16 residues. Losses at the gene ends were 3 bases for V and 4 bases for J; bases not matched to a gene: 3. The germline CDR1 and CDR2 sequences are SGHTA and FQGTGA. CDR3 sequence: CASSLTSGRASDTQYF. As DNA, the CDR3 is TGTGCCAGCAGCTTGACTAGCGGGAGGGCCTCAGATACGCAGTATTTT. Variable domain in full (rest from reference TRBV7-3 and TRBJ2-3): GAGVSQTPSNKVTEKGKYVELRCDPISGHTALYWYRQSLGQGPEFLIYFQGTGAADDSGLPNDRFFAVRPEGSVSTLKIQRTERGDSAVYLCASSLTSGRASDTQYFGPGTRLTVL.

The rearrangement links TRBV10-2 to TRBJ2-3; 9 nucleotides align to TRBD2. V lost 4 bases, J lost 8 bases, and 7 bases stayed unmatched. This CDR3 is 14 amino acids long. From germline, CDR1 is WSHSY and CDR2 SAAADI. Written as DNA, the CDR3 is TGCGCCAGCAGTGGGCTAGCGGGGCTCCGTACGCAGTATTTT. It is translated as CASSGLAGLRTQYF.

As DNA, the CDR3 is TGTGCCAGCAGTGAATGGGGACAGGGGGCGTACGAGCAGTACTTC. Translating gives CASSEWGQGAYEQYF. The rearrangement links TRBV6-1 to TRBJ2-7, with 12 nucleotides matching TRBD1. Germline lookup yields CDR1 MNHNS and CDR2 SASEGT. V was pared by 2 bases and J by 4 bases, with 3 bases of the junction left unmatched. The CDR3 is 15 amino acids.

This clone was detected only once. The chain's CDR3 is CASSLGTVPYEQYF. The DNA for the CDR3 is TGCGCCAGCAGCTTGGGGACAGTTCCCTACGAGCAGTACTTC. The chain uses TRBV5-1 and TRBJ2-7; D might be TRBD1 (6 bases). Trimming pared 0 bases from V and 2 bases from J, leaving 9 bases between. Germline values: CDR1 SGHRS, CDR2 YFSETQ. The CDR3 covers 14 residues.

The rearrangement links TRBV7-9 to TRBJ2-7; D remains unclear. V shed 8 bases and J shed 4 bases, with 9 bases lying between them. The CDR3 is made up of 11 amino acids. Germline CDR1 reads SEHNR; CDR2 reads FQNEAQ (reference sequence). The CDR3 coding sequence is TGTGCCAGCGGAGTGGGGTACGAGCAGTACTTC. Protein sequence: CASGVGYEQYF.

This clone was observed a few times. The chain couples TRBV10-3 to TRBJ1-2; 7 bases are a match to TRBD1. CDR3 length: 13 amino acids. CDR1 and CDR2 from the germline V gene are ENHRY and SYGVKD. V dropped 10 bases and J dropped 6; count of bases not matched to a gene: 11. The CDR3 here is CATTLQGRDGYTF. CDR3 in DNA: TGTGCCACCACTTTACAGGGGCGTGATGGCTACACCTTC.